The 15 T cell receptor beta chains presented below share a single source sample, sequenced in a study of molecular identifiers for immune sequencing clone quantification. TCRdb processed the PCR reads anew with MiXCR; each CDR3 protein has one entry. Of approximately 60,000 distinct CDR3 sequences detected, 15% to 20% appear once; the ten largest clones hold more than 1.3%. The sequencing sample was made of naive CD8+ T cells from blood, with Jurkat cell RNA spiked in. Subset here: FACS-sorted CD8+CD4-CCR7+CD45RA+ naive T cells. The source of these receptors is a human donor in good health. Some libraries in this study had Jurkat cell RNA spiked in.

This clonotype occurred many times. The chain links TRBV28 to TRBJ1-4, with D possibly TRBD1 on 5 matching bases. The CDR3 is made up of 14 amino acids. V gave up 7 bases and J gave up 5 bases, with 14 bases separating them. Germline V gene data show CDR1 as MDHEN and CDR2 as SYDVKM. The CDR3: CASTVGGENEKLFF. For the CDR3, the DNA is TGTGCCAGCACCGTTGGGGGGGAGAATGAAAAACTGTTTTTT.

J is TRBJ1-1 and V is TRBV27; D is perhaps TRBD1 (5 bases). The CDR3 is made up of 15 amino acids. Germline assignment: CDR1 MNHEY and CDR2 SMNVEV (reference sequence). V was clipped by 2 bases and J by 5 bases, with 15 bases between them. In DNA form, the CDR3 reads TGTGCCAGCAGTTTAAGGCAGGGCATGCGGACTGAAGCTTTCTTT. Translation gives CASSLRQGMRTEAFF.

This clonotype appeared many times. The chain uses TRBV24-1 and TRBJ1-1, with D unclear. The V end was cut by 7 bases, the J end by 0 bases, with 8 bases between. This CDR3 contains 13 residues. The germline CDR1 and CDR2 sequences are KGHDR and SFDVKD. CDR3 protein: CATRAGMNTEAFF. In DNA form, the CDR3 reads TGTGCCACCAGGGCAGGCATGAACACTGAAGCTTTCTTT.

Ten or more counts support this clonotype. V and J are TRBV6-2 or TRBV6-3 and TRBJ2-4, with D perhaps matching TRBD1 (7 bases). V was trimmed by 8 bases and J by 0 bases, leaving 20 bases between them. Looked up from germline, CDR1 is MNHEY and CDR2 is SVGEGT. The CDR3 length is 17 residues. In nucleotides, the CDR3 is TGTGCCAGCCGTAGCTGGAGGGGGCCCCTAGCCAAAAACATTCAGTACTTC. Translated: CASRSWRGPLAKNIQYF.

The sample holds many counts of this clonotype. This chain uses TRBV7-3 with TRBJ2-3; the match to TRBD2 covers 13 bases. The V gene's germline CDR1 is SGHTA and CDR2 FQGTGA. V shed 4 bases and J 4 bases; nucleotides not matched to a gene: 2. The CDR3 contains 15 residues. CDR3 in DNA: TGTGCCAGCAGCTCACTAGCGGGAGGGCCAGATACGCAGTATTTT. This encodes CASSSLAGGPDTQYF. Variable domain in full (rest from reference TRBV7-3 and TRBJ2-3): GAGVSQTPSNKVTEKGKYVELRCDPISGHTALYWYRQSLGQGPEFLIYFQGTGAADDSGLPNDRFFAVRPEGSVSTLKIQRTERGDSAVYLCASSSLAGGPDTQYFGPGTRLTVL.

This clonotype has just a few counts. The CDR3 loop reads CASSLQGPEVEDEQFF. The CDR3 nucleotides are TGCGCCAGCAGCCTACAAGGCCCGGAGGTCGAGGATGAGCAGTTCTTC. J is TRBJ2-1 and V is TRBV5-1; D is perhaps TRBD2 (5 bases). This CDR3 spans 16 amino acids. Trimming removed 4 bases at V and 8 bases at J, with 22 bases between. CDR1 is SGHRS, CDR2 YFSETQ, per germline.

There are many counts of this clonotype. The chain carries TRBV7-9 and TRBJ1-1; no firm D call. The CDR3 has 11 residues. Germline lookup yields CDR1 SEHNR and CDR2 FQNEAQ (reference sequence). Trimming removed 5 bases from V and 2 bases from J, with 3 bases in between. The DNA for the CDR3 is TGTGCCAGCAGCACCAACACTGAAGCTTTCTTT. Residues: CASSTNTEAFF. The whole variable domain, filled in from reference TRBV7-9 and TRBJ1-1, reads DTGVSQNPRHKITKRGQNVTFRCDPISEHNRLYWYRQTLGQGPEFLTYFQNEAQLEKSRLLSDRFSAERPKGSFSTLEIQRTEQGDSAMYLCASSTNTEAFFGQGTRLTVV.

This clonotype was counted many times. The gene calls are TRBV20-1 and TRBJ2-1; no clear D gene. The CDR3 totals 13 residues. Deletions cut 0 bases from V and 1 base from J, with 4 bases between. Germline CDR1 reads DFQATT; CDR2 reads SNEGSKA (reference sequence). CDR3 amino acids: CSAREPSYNEQFF. The CDR3 nucleotides are TGCAGTGCTAGAGAGCCTTCCTACAATGAGCAGTTCTTC.

In the case of this clonotype: A read error is possible here, since a much larger clone lies one base away. The chain has TRBV4-3 and TRBJ1-4, with D perhaps matching TRBD1 (5 bases). The germline gives CDR1 LGHNA, CDR2 YSLEER. This CDR3 region has 16 residues. The CDR3: CASSPRGRDLSEKPFF. In nucleotides, the CDR3 is TGCGCCAGCAGCCCCCGTGGGAGGGACCTTTCTGAAAAACCGTTTTTT.

This clonotype was seen many times. This rearrangement joins TRBV4-3 to TRBJ1-1; D is uncertain. CDR3 size: 16 residues. Germline CDR1 is LGHNA and CDR2 is YSLEER. Between the trimmed V and J ends, which lost 1 base and 0 bases, there was a span of 12 bases. The CDR3 sequence is CASSQGRQDLNTEAFF. The DNA for the CDR3 is TGCGCCAGCAGCCAAGGGAGGCAGGACCTGAACACTGAAGCTTTCTTT.

The chain combines TRBV28 with TRBJ1-3; D is ambiguous. The CDR3 length is 11 residues. Germline loops: CDR1 MDHEN, CDR2 SYDVKM. Trimming removed 9 bases at V and 4 bases at J, with 7 bases between. Written as DNA, the CDR3 is TGTGCCAGTGGCAGGGGAAACACCATATATTTT. Protein sequence: CASGRGNTIYF.

In its sample, this clonotype was seen many times. The rearrangement joins TRBV15 to TRBJ2-1; the match to TRBD1 covers 7 bases. V trimming: 5 bases; J trimming: 0 bases; junction bases outside the gene matches: 4. CDR3 length equals 15 residues. Germline CDR1 is LNHNV and CDR2 is YYDKDF (reference sequence). Here the CDR3 DNA reads TGTGCCACCAGCGCGGACAGGATCTCCTACAATGAGCAGTTCTTC. Amino acid sequence: CATSADRISYNEQFF. Filled out from reference TRBV15 and TRBJ2-1, the complete variable domain reads DAMVIQNPRYQVTQFGKPVTLSCSQTLNHNVMYWYQQKSSQAPKLLFHYYDKDFNNEADTPDNFQSRRPNTSFCFLDIRSPGLGDTAMYLCATSADRISYNEQFFGPGTRLTVL.

Note on this clonotype: This may be a read error, as it is one base from a much larger clone. The gene calls are TRBV30 and TRBJ1-1; D is perhaps TRBD1 (6 bases). The CDR3 runs to 12 residues. The germline gives CDR1 GTSNPN, CDR2 SVGIG (reference sequence). The CDR3 DNA is TGTGCCTGGAAGTGGGGGGACACTGAAGCTGTCTTT. It specifies CAWKWGDTEAVF. Full variable domain (remainder filled in from reference TRBV30 and TRBJ1-1): SQTIHQWPATLVQPVGSPLSLECTVEGTSNPNLYWYRQAAGRGLQLLFYSVGIGQISSEVPQNLSASRPQDRQFILSSKKLLLSDSGFYLCAWKWGDTEAVFGQGTRLTVV.

This clonotype has ten or more counts. This sequence joins TRBV6-5 and TRBJ1-1; D perhaps matches TRBD1 (6 bases). The length of the CDR3 is 14 residues. The V end lost 5 bases, the J end lost 1 base, and 11 bases lay between the germline ends. Germline V lookup: CDR1 MNHEY, CDR2 SVGAGI. Here the CDR3 DNA reads TGTGCCAGCAGTCCCGACAGGCAGAACACTGAAGCTTTCTTT. Its translation: CASSPDRQNTEAFF.

This clonotype occurred many times. The rearrangement links TRBV5-4 to TRBJ2-2; D gene unclear. In germline, CDR1 is SGHNT, CDR2 YYREEE (reference sequence). V shed 2 bases and J shed 3 bases, with 8 bases lying between them. The length of the CDR3 is 14 residues. The chain's CDR3 is CASSLRLYTGELFF. In DNA form, the CDR3 reads TGTGCCAGCAGCTTACGACTTTACACCGGGGAGCTGTTTTTT. The variable domain in full, completed from reference TRBV5-4 and TRBJ2-2, reads ETGVTQSPTHLIKTRGQQVTLRCSSQSGHNTVSWYQQALGQGPQFIFQYYREEENGRGNFPPRFSGLQFPNYSSELNVNALELDDSALYLCASSLRLYTGELFFGEGSRLTVL.